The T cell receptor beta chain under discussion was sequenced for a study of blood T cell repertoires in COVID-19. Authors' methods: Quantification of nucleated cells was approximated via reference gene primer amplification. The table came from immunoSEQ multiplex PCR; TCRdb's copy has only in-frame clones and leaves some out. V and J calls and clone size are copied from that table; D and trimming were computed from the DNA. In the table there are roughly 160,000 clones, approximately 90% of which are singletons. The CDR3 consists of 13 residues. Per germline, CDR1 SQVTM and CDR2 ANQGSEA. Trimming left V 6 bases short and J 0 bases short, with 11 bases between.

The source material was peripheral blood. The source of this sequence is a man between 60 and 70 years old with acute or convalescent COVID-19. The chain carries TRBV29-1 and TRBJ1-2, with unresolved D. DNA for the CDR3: TGCAGCGTGCGGCGGGGTTCTAACTATGGCTACACCTTC. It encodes CSVRRGSNYGYTF.